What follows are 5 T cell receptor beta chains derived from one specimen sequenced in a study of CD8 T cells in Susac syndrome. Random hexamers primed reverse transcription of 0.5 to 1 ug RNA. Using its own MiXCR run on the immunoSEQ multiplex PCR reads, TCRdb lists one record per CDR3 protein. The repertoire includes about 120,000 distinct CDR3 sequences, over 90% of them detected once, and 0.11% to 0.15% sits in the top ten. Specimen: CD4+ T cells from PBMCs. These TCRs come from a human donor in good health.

The CDR3 protein is CAWSADRRTEAFF. Here the CDR3 DNA reads TGTGCCTGGAGTGCGGACAGGAGAACTGAAGCTTTCTTT. V and J are TRBV30 and TRBJ1-1; TRBD1 matches at 7 bases. Germline-derived CDR1 and CDR2 are GTSNPN and SVGIG (reference sequence). The CDR3 runs 13 residues. V lost 1 base to trimming and J lost 5 bases; unmatched junction nucleotides: 4.

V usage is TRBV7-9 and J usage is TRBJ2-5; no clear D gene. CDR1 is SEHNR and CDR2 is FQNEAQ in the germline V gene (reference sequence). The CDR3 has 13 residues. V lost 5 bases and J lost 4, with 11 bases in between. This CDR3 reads CASSPSIRETQYF. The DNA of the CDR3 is TGTGCCAGCAGCCCCTCGATTCGAGAGACCCAGTACTTC.

The DNA for the CDR3 is TGTGCCACCAGCTCTACCTCGTTCGGCGGGGACGAGCAGTACTTC. It specifies CATSSTSFGGDEQYF. The chain recombines TRBV15 with TRBJ2-7, with D perhaps matching TRBD2 (6 bases). This CDR3 is built from 15 residues. Germline V lookup: CDR1 LNHNV, CDR2 YYDKDF (reference sequence). V lost 5 bases to trimming and J lost 5 bases, with 19 bases between them. Full variable domain (rest looked up from reference TRBV15 and TRBJ2-7): DAMVIQNPRYQVTQFGKPVTLSCSQTLNHNVMYWYQQKSSQAPKLLFHYYDKDFNNEADTPDNFQSRRPNTSFCFLDIRSPGLGDTAMYLCATSSTSFGGDEQYFGPGTRLTVT.

CDR3 nucleotides: TGCGCCAGCAGCCAAGGGGGAAGGAGCGGCCAAGAGACCCAGTACTTC. It specifies CASSQGGRSGQETQYF. This rearrangement joins TRBV4-3 to TRBJ2-5; TRBD2 is a possible D gene (5 bases). There are 16 residues in the CDR3. V lost 1 base, J lost 1 base, and 13 bases lay in between. From germline, CDR1 is LGHNA and CDR2 YSLEER.

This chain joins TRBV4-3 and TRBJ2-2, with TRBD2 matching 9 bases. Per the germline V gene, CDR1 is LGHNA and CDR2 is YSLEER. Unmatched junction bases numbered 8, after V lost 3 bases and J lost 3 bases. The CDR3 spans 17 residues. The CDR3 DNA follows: TGCGCCAGCAGCCAGGGGGGTCTAGCGGGGCACACCGGGGAGCTGTTTTTT. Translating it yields CASSQGGLAGHTGELFF.